A selection of T cell receptor beta chains follows, all from one sample in a study of T cell responses to AZD1222 COVID-19 vaccine. TCRdb keeps only in-frame clones here, not all; method: immunoSEQ multiplex PCR. This table holds around 120,000 clones, over 75% found once. The sample consisted of peripheral blood, taken on day 0 of AZD1222 vaccination. All receptors derive from an adult in good health. The CDR3 runs from the conserved cysteine through the conserved F or W. The D gene is left open where the match is weak. A clone size is listed for some rows: how often the clone was seen (once, few, many), or a class if it is expanded.

cdr3_nt,cdr3_aa,v_call,cdr3_length,j_call,clone_size,d_call
TGTGCCTGGAGTGTACTTCATGGGGATGGCTACACCTTC,CAWSVLHGDGYTF,TRBV30,13,TRBJ1-2,.,.
TGCGCCAGCAGCCAATTGGGCAGGAGGGTTGGGGGCACTGAAGCTTTCTTT,CASSQLGRRVGGTEAFF,TRBV4-1,17,TRBJ1-1,.,.
TGCGCCAGCAGCCAAGAAAGAAGTCAGCCCCAGCATTTT,CASSQERSQPQHF,TRBV4-3,13,TRBJ1-5,.,.
TGTGCCAGCAGCCCCACCCGCTCTGACAGGAGGGACTATGGCTACACCTTC,CASSPTRSDRRDYGYTF,TRBV5-5,17,TRBJ1-2,once,.
TGTGCCAGCAGGGGACTTGGGGCAACACGGTCGGACGCTTTCTTT,CASRGLGATRSDAFF,TRBV7-9,15,TRBJ1-1,.,.
TGTGCCACCAGCAGAGATCATGGGGCCACCGGGGAGCTGTTTTTT,CATSRDHGATGELFF,TRBV15,15,TRBJ2-2,.,.
TGTGCCAGCAGCCAAGACCCGGCGGGGCTAGCGGGGGTGGATACGCAGTATTTT,CASSQDPAGLAGVDTQYF,TRBV4-2,18,TRBJ2-3,once,TRBD2
TGTGCCAGCCGTAGTGGCGAGACCCAGTACTTC,CASRSGETQYF,TRBV28,11,TRBJ2-5,once,.
TGTGCCAGCAGCCCCGGGACAGGACATCAGCCCCAGCATTTT,CASSPGTGHQPQHF,TRBV6-6,14,TRBJ1-5,once,TRBD1
TGTGCCAGTACGTGGCAGAAGACCACCGGGGAGCTGTTTTTT,CASTWQKTTGELFF,TRBV6-5,14,TRBJ2-2,.,.
TGTGCCAGCAGTGCACGCGGGGGGTCAACTAATGAAAAACTGTTTTTT,CASSARGGSTNEKLFF,TRBV28,16,TRBJ1-4,.,.
TGTGCCAGCAGCCTAGGGTACAGGACGGGGACTGAAGCTTTCTTT,CASSLGYRTGTEAFF,TRBV7-8,15,TRBJ1-1,.,.
TGTGCCAGCAGCTTAGTGCGGGGGCTGAGGGTCGGCTACACCTTC,CASSLVRGLRVGYTF,TRBV7-9,15,TRBJ1-2,.,.
TGTGCCAGCAGGGAGAACTTTCAGCCCCAGCATTTT,CASRENFQPQHF,TRBV28,12,TRBJ1-5,.,.
TGTGCCAGCAGTTTAGGGCAAAGCTCCTATAATTCACCCCTCCACTTT,CASSLGQSSYNSPLHF,TRBV27,16,TRBJ1-6,.,.
TGTGCCAGCAGGTTGGCGGGCCCCTACGAGCAGTACTTC,CASRLAGPYEQYF,TRBV5-5,13,TRBJ2-7,.,.
TGTGCCAGCAGCTTAGATTTAACAACTAGGGGCTACACCTTC,CASSLDLTTRGYTF,TRBV11-2,14,TRBJ1-2,.,.
TGCGCCAGCAGCTTGGTGGTGAACACTGAAGCTTTCTTT,CASSLVVNTEAFF,TRBV5-1,13,TRBJ1-1,.,.
TGTGCCAGCAGCCAAGGTTTAACTGGAGGGTCACCCCTCCACTTT,CASSQGLTGGSPLHF,TRBV14,15,TRBJ1-6,.,.
TGCGCCAGCAGTCTCCAGCGCGAGGGACGGAGGGACTATGGCTACACCTTC,CASSLQREGRRDYGYTF,TRBV23-1,17,TRBJ1-2,once,.
TGTGCCAGCAGCTTATTTAGCGGGGGGGATAATGAGCAGTTCTTC,CASSLFSGGDNEQFF,TRBV11-3,15,TRBJ2-1,.,TRBD2
TGTGCCAGCAGTTTATTGGGGACAGGGCGGTCCGAGCAGTACTTC,CASSLLGTGRSEQYF,TRBV27,15,TRBJ2-7,.,TRBD1
TGCGCCAGCAGCTTCAGTCTCCCCACGAGGGGGCTTTACGAGCAGTACTTC,CASSFSLPTRGLYEQYF,TRBV5-1,17,TRBJ2-7,.,TRBD1
TGTGCCAGCAGCCGATGGGGGGTAGGGGAGACTGAAGCTTTCTTT,CASSRWGVGETEAFF,TRBV13,15,TRBJ1-1,.,.
TGTGCCAGCAGTTTGACCGAAAAACTGTTTTTT,CASSLTEKLFF,TRBV12-3/TRBV12-4,11,TRBJ1-4,once,.
TGTGCCAGTAGTATAGGGGCTGGGACAGGCCGCTTCCTTCAGCCCCAGCATTTT,CASSIGAGTGRFLQPQHF,TRBV19,18,TRBJ1-5,once,TRBD1
TGTGCCAGCAGTTTGAGGGTTTGGGAAAAACTGTTTTTT,CASSLRVWEKLFF,TRBV25-1,13,TRBJ1-4,.,.
TGTGCCAGCAGCTCCAATCCCGGGACAGGGGTTGAAAAACTGTTTTTT,CASSSNPGTGVEKLFF,TRBV7-9,16,TRBJ1-4,.,TRBD1